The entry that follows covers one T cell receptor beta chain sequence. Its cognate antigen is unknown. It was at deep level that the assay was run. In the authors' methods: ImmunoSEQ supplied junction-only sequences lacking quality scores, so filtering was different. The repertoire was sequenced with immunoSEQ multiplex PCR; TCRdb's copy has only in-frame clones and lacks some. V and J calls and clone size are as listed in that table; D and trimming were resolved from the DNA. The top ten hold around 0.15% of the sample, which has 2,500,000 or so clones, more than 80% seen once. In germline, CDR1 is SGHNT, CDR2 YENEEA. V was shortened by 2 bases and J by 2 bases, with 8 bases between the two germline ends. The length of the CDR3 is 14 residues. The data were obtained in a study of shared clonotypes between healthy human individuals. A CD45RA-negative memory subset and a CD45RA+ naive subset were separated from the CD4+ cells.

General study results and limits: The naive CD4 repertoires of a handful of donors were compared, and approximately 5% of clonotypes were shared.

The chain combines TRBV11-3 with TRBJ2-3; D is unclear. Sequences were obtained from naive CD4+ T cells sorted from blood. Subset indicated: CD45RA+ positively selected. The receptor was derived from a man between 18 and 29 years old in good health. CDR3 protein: CASSLYPLTDTQYF. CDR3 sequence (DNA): TGTGCCAGCAGCTTATACCCACTCACAGATACGCAGTATTTT.